The TCR beta chain described here comes from a study of T cell repertoires in cytomegalovirus infection. In its sample, this clonotype was seen many times. Its antigen is unidentified. TCRdb re-analysed the reads in MiXCR, keeping a single row per CDR3 protein. The data contain around 210,000 distinct CDR3 sequences, approximately 7% of them singletons. Study findings and constraints: HLA-C-restricted TCR beta clonotypes specific for CMV led the ex vivo response.

CDR3 length equals 13 residues. Trimming at V came to 1 base and at J to 11 bases, leaving 3 bases not matched to a gene. Germline V gives CDR1 MDHEN, CDR2 SYDVKM. Sequencing used PBMCs. The receptor comes from a human donor in good health (CMV status not recorded). Some clones in this sample may be carry-over from other donors' samples. V and J are TRBV28 and TRBJ1-1, with 11 nucleotides matching TRBD1. CDR3 protein: CASSLFGTGGAFF. CDR3 nucleotides: TGTGCCAGCAGTTTATTCGGGACAGGGGGGGCTTTCTTT. The variable domain in full, with the rest retrieved from reference TRBV28 and TRBJ1-1, is DVKVTQSSRYLVKRTGEKVFLECVQDMDHENMFWYRQDPGLGLRLIYFSYDVKMKEKGDIPEGYSVSREKKERFSLILESASTNQTSMYLCASSLFGTGGAFFGQGTRLTVV.